A selection of T cell receptor beta chains follows, all from one sample in a study of beta chain features in type 1 diabetes. The repertoire was sequenced with immunoSEQ multiplex PCR; TCRdb's copy has only in-frame clones and lacks some. The profile shows roughly 150,000 clones, roughly 8% of them singletons. Sequencing was carried out using central memory CD4+ T cells from blood. All receptors derive from a woman aged 40 to 49 with type 1 diabetes. The CDR3 runs from the conserved cysteine through the conserved F or W. The size field is filled for only some rows; it gives once, few, many or a size class.

abundance: few; v_gene: TRBV7-2; len: 15; CDR3aa: CASRLTSGKGYEQYF
abundance: NA; v_gene: TRBV6-6; len: 14; CDR3aa: CASSLSLEGNTIYF
abundance: NA; v_gene: TRBV6-6; len: 12; CDR3aa: CASSYKEYEQYF
abundance: few; v_gene: TRBV28; len: 15; CDR3aa: CASITPGQERDTQYF
abundance: NA; v_gene: TRBV6-1; len: 14; CDR3aa: CASSERTGNQPQHF
abundance: NA; v_gene: TRBV28; len: 12; CDR3aa: CASSLQAYGYTF
abundance: few; v_gene: TRBV11-2; len: 15; CDR3aa: CATTILGGPQETQYF
abundance: NA; v_gene: TRBV7-2; len: 15; CDR3aa: CASRSGGTRVDEQFF
abundance: NA; v_gene: TRBV9; len: 13; CDR3aa: CASSAADRGEQYF
abundance: NA; v_gene: TRBV5-4; len: 14; CDR3aa: CASSLAQQGEKLFF
abundance: few; v_gene: TRBV6-5; len: 14; CDR3aa: CASSYRGLGTEAFF
abundance: NA; v_gene: TRBV7-9; len: 14; CDR3aa: CASSYRDSSYEQYF
abundance: NA; v_gene: TRBV11-1; len: 18; CDR3aa: CASSSPRLLAFSYNEQFF